The TCR beta chain under discussion was sequenced for a study of cytomegalovirus exposure and HLA in healthy donors. Germline loops: CDR1 MNHNY, CDR2 SVGAGI (reference sequence). The J segment lost 6 bases and the V segment lost 0 bases, leaving 6 bases of the junction unmatched. The length of the CDR3 is 15 residues. Points on this clone: The antigen remains undetermined.

Primers included in the PCR were 60 Vbeta and 13 Jbeta primers. Authors' methods: The authors later counted roughly 79 million unique TCR beta chains, 9.5 million to 11 million of them shared. Repertoires were generated with immunoSEQ multiplex PCR, while TCRdb's copy carries only in-frame clones and drops some. The DNA gave D and trimming, while V, J and clone size come from that table. The repertoire has 100,000 to 150,000 clones, just over 70% of them found once; the top ten carry over 2%. Study-level findings and limits: The authors later found HLA-associated TCR beta chains more clonally expanded than equally common others. In a later analysis, 16,951 TCR beta sequences were associated with HLA alleles at 0.05 false discovery rate. Earlier results showed most TCR beta V segments being productive about 90% or about 30% of the time.

Material: PBMCs. J is TRBJ1-2 and V is TRBV6-6, with TRBD1 matching over 8 bases. This sequence originates from a woman aged 60-75 years in good health and CMV-seropositive. Here the CDR3 DNA reads TGTGCCAGCAGTTACTCTTCGACAGGGGAAGATGGCTACACCTTC. This encodes CASSYSSTGEDGYTF.